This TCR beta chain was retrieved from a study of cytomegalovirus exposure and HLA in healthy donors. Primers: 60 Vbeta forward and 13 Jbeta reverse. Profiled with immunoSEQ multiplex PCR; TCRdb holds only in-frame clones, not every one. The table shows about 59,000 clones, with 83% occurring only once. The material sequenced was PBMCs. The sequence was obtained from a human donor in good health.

In DNA form, the CDR3 reads TGTGCCACCAGCAGAACAGGGGGTTGGACTGAAGCTTTCTTT. Encoded protein: CATSRTGGWTEAFF. The chain links TRBV15 to TRBJ1-1, with 8 bases lining up with TRBD1. J was trimmed by 5 bases and V by 2 bases; bases with no gene match: 4. Per the germline V gene, CDR1 is LNHNV and CDR2 is YYDKDF (reference sequence). The CDR3 totals 14 residues.